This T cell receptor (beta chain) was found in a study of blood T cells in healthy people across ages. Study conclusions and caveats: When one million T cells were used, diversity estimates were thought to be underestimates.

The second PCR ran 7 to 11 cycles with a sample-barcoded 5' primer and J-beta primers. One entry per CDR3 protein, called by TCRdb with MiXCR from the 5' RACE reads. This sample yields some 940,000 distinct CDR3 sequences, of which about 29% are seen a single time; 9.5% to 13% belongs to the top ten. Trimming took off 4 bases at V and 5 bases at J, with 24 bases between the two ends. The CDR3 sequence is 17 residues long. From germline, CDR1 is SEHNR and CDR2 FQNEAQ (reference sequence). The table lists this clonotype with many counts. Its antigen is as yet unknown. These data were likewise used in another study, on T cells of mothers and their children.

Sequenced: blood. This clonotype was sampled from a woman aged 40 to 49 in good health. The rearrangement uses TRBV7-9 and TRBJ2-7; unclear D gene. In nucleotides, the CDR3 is TGTGCCAGCAGCTCTCGACCGACGGCGCTCTTTCCCCACGAGCAGTACTTC. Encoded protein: CASSSRPTALFPHEQYF.